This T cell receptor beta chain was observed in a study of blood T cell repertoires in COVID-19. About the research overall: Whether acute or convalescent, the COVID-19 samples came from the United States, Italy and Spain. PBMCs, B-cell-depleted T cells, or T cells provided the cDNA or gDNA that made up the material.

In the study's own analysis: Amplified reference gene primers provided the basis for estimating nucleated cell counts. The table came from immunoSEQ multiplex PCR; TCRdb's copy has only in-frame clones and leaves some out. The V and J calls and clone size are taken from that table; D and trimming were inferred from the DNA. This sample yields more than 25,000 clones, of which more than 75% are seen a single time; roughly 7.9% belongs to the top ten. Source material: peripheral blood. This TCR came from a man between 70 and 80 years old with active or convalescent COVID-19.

DNA of the CDR3: TGTGCCAGCAGCTTAGGCGGGAGCTCCTACAATGAGCAGTTCTTC. Amino acid sequence: CASSLGGSSYNEQFF. V and J are TRBV11-2 and TRBJ2-1; TRBD2 matches at 7 bases. After removal of 1 base from V and 0 bases from J, the junction contained 0 bases not matched to a gene. Per the germline V gene, CDR1 is SGHAT and CDR2 is FQNNGV. This CDR3 comprises 15 residues.